These 11 T cell receptor beta chains were all obtained from the same sample, sequenced in a study of PD-L1 blockade in urothelial cancer. TCRdb keeps only in-frame clones here, not all; method: immunoSEQ multiplex PCR. Found here are almost 90,000 clones, 65% to 85% of them singletons; the top ten hold approximately 2.1%. This sample's time point: pretreatment peripheral blood. The specimen comprised PBMCs, sampled around atezolizumab (anti-PD-L1) treatment. These receptors were collected from a man between 60 and 75 years old with urothelial cancer.

The chain is built from TRBV19 and TRBJ2-2; D is possibly TRBD1 (5 bases). Germline values: CDR1 LNHDA, CDR2 SQIVND (reference sequence). V lost 9 bases and J 1 base, leaving 9 bases between the germline ends. This CDR3 is 13 amino acids long. This CDR3 reads CASYGQNTGELFF. The CDR3 nucleotides are TGTGCCAGCTATGGACAGAACACCGGGGAGCTGTTTTTT.

The V gene is TRBV7-2, the J gene TRBJ2-7; D is perhaps TRBD2 (5 bases). The CDR3 contains 16 residues. The V end was cut by 0 bases, the J end by 2 bases, with 14 bases between. Germline-derived CDR1 and CDR2 are SGHTA and FQGNSA. The CDR3 protein is CASSLATSAGPYEQYF. The DNA of the CDR3 is TGTGCCAGCAGCTTAGCGACTTCGGCGGGCCCCTACGAGCAGTACTTC.

This sequence joins TRBV4-1 and TRBJ1-3, with 7 bases matching TRBD1. CDR3 length: 16 amino acids. Germline CDR1 MGHRA, CDR2 YSYEKL. The ends lost 1 base at V and 2 bases at J; junction bases unmatched: 5. The CDR3 coding sequence is TGCGCCAGCAGCCAAGCCTTAACAGGGGCTGGAAACACCATATATTTT. This translates into CASSQALTGAGNTIYF.

The rearrangement uses TRBV6-5 and TRBJ2-7, with D possibly TRBD1 on 6 matching bases. CDR3 length: 12 amino acids. Trimming removed 6 bases at V and 8 bases at J, with 14 bases between. From germline, CDR1 is MNHEY and CDR2 SVGAGI. CDR3 residues: CASRTQGTQQYF. For the CDR3, the DNA is TGTGCCAGCAGGACCCAGGGGACCCAGCAGTACTTC.

The V and J genes are TRBV19 and TRBJ2-7, with a tentative D call TRBD2 (5 bases). The CDR3 runs 12 residues. Germline CDR1 LNHDA, CDR2 SQIVND (reference sequence). The V and J ends lost 6 bases and 4 bases respectively, with 10 bases between them. CDR3 DNA sequence: TGTGCCAGTAGCGACGGACTTTACGAGCAGTACTTC. Amino acid sequence: CASSDGLYEQYF.

The chain couples TRBV7-2 to TRBJ2-7, with D maybe TRBD2 (7 bases). The CDR3 length is 14 residues. Germline V lookup: CDR1 SGHTA, CDR2 FQGNSA. V shed 1 base and J shed 3 bases, with 10 bases lying between them. CDR3 DNA: TGTGCCAGCAGCTTAGGGGGGGGGCTCTACGAGCAGTACTTC. This sequence encodes CASSLGGGLYEQYF.

V and J are TRBV11-3 and TRBJ2-3; D gene uncertain. CDR3 length: 15 residues. V gave up 1 base and J gave up 2 bases, with 10 bases separating them. Germline values: CDR1 SGHNT, CDR2 YENEEA. The CDR3 reads CASSLGQTSTDTQYF. CDR3 DNA sequence: TGTGCCAGCAGCTTAGGTCAGACTTCCACAGATACGCAGTATTTT. Drawing the rest from reference TRBV11-3 and TRBJ2-3, the complete variable domain is EAGVVQSPRYKIIEKKQPVAFWCNPISGHNTLYWYLQNLGQGPELLIRYENEEAVDDSQLPKDRFSAERLKGVDSTLKIQPAELGDSAVYLCASSLGQTSTDTQYFGPGTRLTVL.

The chain joins TRBV6-1 to TRBJ2-7; tentatively, D is TRBD2 (5 bases). V lost 7 bases, J lost 6 bases, and 13 bases lay in between. The germline gives CDR1 MNHNS, CDR2 SASEGT. The CDR3 totals 12 residues. This chain's CDR3 is CASTPGMAEQYF. For the CDR3, the DNA is TGTGCCAGCACCCCCGGGATGGCCGAGCAGTACTTC.

V usage is TRBV21-1 and J usage is TRBJ2-5; no DNA check was done on the table's D call, TRBD2. TRBV21-1 is assigned pseudogene status. This CDR3 comprises 13 residues. CDR3 DNA sequence: TGTGCCAGTCCTTGGACGGCAAAGGGGACTCAGTACTTC. It codes for CASPWTAKGTQYF.

This chain uses TRBV28 with TRBJ2-3, with TRBD2 identical over 7 bases. This CDR3 contains 15 residues. Per the germline V gene, CDR1 is MDHEN and CDR2 is SYDVKM. The junction had 9 bases not matched to a gene; V was cut back by 4 bases and J by 5 bases. The CDR3 region is CASSSSGAVGDTQYF. The DNA for the CDR3 is TGTGCCAGCAGTTCAAGCGGGGCCGTTGGAGATACGCAGTATTTT.

The CDR3 bases are TGCGCCACTGGGGGACAGGGGAACACAGATACGCAGTATTTT. As protein: CATGGQGNTDTQYF. The chain joins TRBV5-1 to TRBJ2-3; 10 nucleotides match TRBD1. After removal of 9 bases from V and 2 bases from J, the junction contained 6 bases not matched to a gene. This CDR3 is 14 amino acids long. Per germline, CDR1 SGHRS and CDR2 YFSETQ.